This TCR beta chain derives from a study of blood T cell repertoires in COVID-19 (dated by TCRdb to 2019 to 2021). For the wider study: Collaborator samples came from the United States, Italy and Spain and covered acute and convalescent phases of COVID-19. The samples were drawn from the first 160 participants of the ongoing ImmuneRACE study and from 1,254 subjects provided by 6 global collaborators. A de-identified subject ID, COVID-19 status, age in years and sex were almost always included in the sample metadata. The repertoires were released in a freely available public database meant as a resource for research on the immune response to SARS-CoV-2. The prospective study material was composed of cDNA or gDNA derived from T cells, B-cell-depleted T cells, or PBMCs. HLA class I and class II types, where available, came from metadata supplied by the sample provider rather than from assay-based typing. Deeply sampled blood TCRbeta repertoires from subjects exposed to, actively infected with, or recovered from COVID-19 were included in the dataset.

TCRbeta CDR3 regions were amplified from genomic DNA using the immunoSEQ Assay, a bias-controlled multiplex PCR. For the original study's pipeline: Nucleated cell counts per sample were estimated from amplification of reference gene primers within the assay. To quantify the absolute abundance of each unique TCRbeta CDR3 rearrangement, sequence reads were collapsed and filtered. For each sample, productive Simpson clonality was calculated as the square root of Simpson's diversity index across productive rearrangements. What TCRdb holds here is the immuneACCESS table cut down to in-frame rearrangements. Part of the clones is not present; checked against another copy, under half of the missing clones reflect an unresolved V gene, and the others are unexplained. V, J and clone size are those of that table, while D and trimming were read from the DNA. The sample table holds fewer than 300,000 clones, of which 82% were seen once. 3.1% of the sample rests with the top ten.

Of note for this clone: Its antigen is currently not known. The sample holds no much larger clone one base away, and base qualities are not on file.

After removal of 4 bases from V and 4 bases from J, the junction retains 23 bases not matched to a gene. The CDR3 numbers 20 residues from cysteine through phenylalanine. Kept here is only the CDR3 DNA, which spans 60 bases and is read in frame from base 1. As encoded in the germline V gene, CDR1 is SGHDN while CDR2 is FVKESK. Whole blood was collected in K2EDTA tubes by collaborating institutions according to the institutions' own protocols. For TCRbeta analysis, collaborator samples were shipped as frozen whole blood, as isolated PBMCs, or as DNA extracted from either sample type. The research as a whole found: The quantity of clinical and demographic metadata differed by source and by participant and was supplied without curation.

Recombination joined TRBV14 with TRBJ2-7, and 9 junctional nucleotides match TRBD1. This receptor was obtained from a young woman with acute or convalescent COVID-19. Input material: peripheral blood. The bases are TGTGCCAGCAGCCCTACCCTTCCGGGACAGGGAGCCCATTACCTATACGAGCAGTACTTC. It translates as CASSPTLPGQGAHYLYEQYF.